The 11 T cell receptor beta chains in this list originate from one sample, sequenced in a study of blood T cell repertoires in COVID-19. Sequencing used immunoSEQ multiplex PCR; TCRdb keeps in-frame clones, though not all of them. Altogether 80,000 to 95,000 clones are present, approximately 71% being singletons, with the ten largest covering around 4.2%. The sequenced material came from peripheral blood. All receptors come from a woman between 50 and 59 years old with acute or convalescent COVID-19.

Points on this clone: Different DNA sequences within this sample yield the same CDR3. The genes are TRBV7-9 and TRBJ1-2; D is perhaps TRBD1 (5 bases). The CDR3 is 14 amino acids. V lost 2 bases and J 3 bases, leaving 10 bases between the germline ends. Germline V gene data show CDR1 as SEHNR and CDR2 as FQNEAQ (reference sequence). In nucleotides, the CDR3 is TGTGCCAGCAGCTTAAGTTCCAGGGACTATGGCTACACCTTC. Its protein is CASSLSSRDYGYTF.

This clone was found a few times. The chain uses TRBV7-8 and TRBJ1-5; 7 nucleotides agree with TRBD1. Germline loops: CDR1 SGHVS, CDR2 FQNEAQ. The CDR3 consists of 13 residues. Losses at the gene ends were 6 bases for V and 4 bases for J; bases not matched to a gene: 3. The CDR3 DNA is TGTGCCAGCAGGGGGACAGATAATCAGCCCCAGCATTTT. This gives the protein CASRGTDNQPQHF.

V gene TRBV7-9 combines with J gene TRBJ2-3; D uncertain. This CDR3 has 14 amino acids. V shed 2 bases and J shed 2 bases, with 8 bases lying between them. The germline gives CDR1 SEHNR, CDR2 FQNEAQ (reference sequence). Written as DNA, the CDR3 is TGTGCCAGCAGCTTACGGTCTATCACAGATACGCAGTATTTT. This gives the protein CASSLRSITDTQYF.

V is TRBV7-6 and J is TRBJ2-1; TRBD2 aligns across 8 bases. The J segment lost 5 bases and the V segment lost 2 bases, leaving 5 bases of the junction unmatched. The CDR3 contains 15 residues. Germline loops: CDR1 SGHVS, CDR2 FNYEAQ. The CDR3 spells CASSLTGGPDNEQFF. The CDR3 coding sequence is TGTGCCAGCAGCTTAACGGGGGGGCCTGACAATGAGCAGTTCTTC.

V and J are TRBV15 and TRBJ2-1; possible D gene TRBD1, 6 bases. There are 16 residues in the CDR3. Trimming cost V 3 bases and J 6 bases, with 18 bases left between them. Germline CDR1 and CDR2: LNHNV and YYDKDF (reference sequence). The CDR3 coding sequence is TGTGCCACCAGCAGGGGAGTACAGGGAACTATCAATGAGCAGTTCTTC. It specifies CATSRGVQGTINEQFF.

This clone was seen a single time. This chain joins TRBV27 and TRBJ2-3, with D possibly being TRBD2 (7 bases). Trimming left V 0 bases short and J 6 bases short, with 22 bases between. Germline CDR1 reads MNHEY; CDR2 reads SMNVEV (reference sequence). The CDR3 spans 18 residues. The CDR3 coding sequence is TGTGCCAGCAGTTTATCAACCTGGGGGGGGGCCCAACGTGATACGCAGTATTTT. Encoded protein: CASSLSTWGGAQRDTQYF.

The V call is TRBV29-1, the J call TRBJ2-1; weak D call: TRBD2 (5 bases). V was clipped by 6 bases and J by 0 bases, with 9 bases between them. The CDR3 consists of 13 residues. Germline lookup yields CDR1 SQVTM and CDR2 ANQGSEA. The DNA for the CDR3 is TGCAGCGTGGAGGACCGCTCCTACAATGAGCAGTTCTTC. Encoded protein: CSVEDRSYNEQFF.

For the CDR3, the DNA is TGCAGCGCTAACGACAGGGTAAGAACTGAAGCTTTCTTT. Its protein product is CSANDRVRTEAFF. This chain joins TRBV29-1 and TRBJ1-1, with TRBD1 matching over 7 bases. After removal of 7 bases from V and 5 bases from J, the junction contained 10 bases not matched to a gene. Germline values: CDR1 SQVTM, CDR2 ANQGSEA. The CDR3 consists of 13 residues.

The V gene is TRBV4-3, the J gene TRBJ2-2; D unclear. CDR1 and CDR2 from the germline V gene are LGHNA and YSLEER. V shed 4 bases and J shed 6 bases, with 6 bases lying between them. CDR3 length equals 12 residues. Written as DNA, the CDR3 is TGCGCCAGCAGCCGGGCGTCCGGGGAGCTGTTTTTT. Protein product: CASSRASGELFF.

The chain uses TRBV6-2 or TRBV6-3 and TRBJ1-6; D ambiguous. The CDR3 covers 15 residues. V dropped 0 bases and J dropped 6 bases, with 9 bases sitting between them. Germline loops: CDR1 MNHEY, CDR2 SVGEGT. The CDR3 loop is CASSYSARGNSPLHF. The CDR3, as DNA: TGTGCCAGCAGTTACTCAGCACGGGGTAATTCACCCCTCCACTTT.

The rearrangement uses TRBV5-5 and TRBJ1-4; TRBD1 matches at 9 bases. The germline CDR1 and CDR2 sequences are SGHKS and YYEKEE (reference sequence). V was pared by 4 bases and J by 7 bases, with 11 bases of the junction left unmatched. The CDR3 extends over 16 amino acids. CDR3 loop: CASSPALGQGGEKLFF. For the CDR3, the DNA is TGTGCCAGCAGCCCGGCCTTGGGACAGGGTGGTGAAAAACTGTTTTTT.